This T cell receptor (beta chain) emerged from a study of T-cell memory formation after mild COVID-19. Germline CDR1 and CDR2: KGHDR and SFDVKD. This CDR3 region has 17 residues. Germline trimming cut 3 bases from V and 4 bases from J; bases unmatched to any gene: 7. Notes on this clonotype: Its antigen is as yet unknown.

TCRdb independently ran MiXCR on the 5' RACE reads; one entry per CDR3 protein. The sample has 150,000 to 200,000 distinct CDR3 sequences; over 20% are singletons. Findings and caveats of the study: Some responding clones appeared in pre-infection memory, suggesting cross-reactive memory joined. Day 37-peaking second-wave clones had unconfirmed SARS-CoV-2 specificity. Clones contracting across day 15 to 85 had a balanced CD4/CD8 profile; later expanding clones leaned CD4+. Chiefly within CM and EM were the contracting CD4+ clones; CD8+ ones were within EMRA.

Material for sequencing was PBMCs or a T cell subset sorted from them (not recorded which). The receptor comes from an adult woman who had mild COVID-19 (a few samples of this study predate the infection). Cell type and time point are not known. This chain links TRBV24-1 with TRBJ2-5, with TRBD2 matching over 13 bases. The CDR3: CATSDNPGLAGTETQYF. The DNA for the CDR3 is TGTGCCACCAGTGATAACCCGGGACTAGCGGGAACAGAGACCCAGTACTTC.